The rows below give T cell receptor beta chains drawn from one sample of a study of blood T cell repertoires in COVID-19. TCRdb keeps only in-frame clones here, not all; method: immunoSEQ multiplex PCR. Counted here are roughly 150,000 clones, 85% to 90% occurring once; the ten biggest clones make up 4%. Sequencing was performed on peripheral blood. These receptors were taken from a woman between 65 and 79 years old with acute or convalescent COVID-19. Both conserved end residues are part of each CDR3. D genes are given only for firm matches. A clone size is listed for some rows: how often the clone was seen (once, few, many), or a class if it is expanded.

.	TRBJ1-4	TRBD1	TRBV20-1	TGCAGTGCTAGCATGGGTGGGACAGGGAATTTT	CSASMGGTGNF
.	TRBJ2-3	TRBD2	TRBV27	TGTGCCAGCAAGCGATATAGCGGGAGGGAGCCCACAGATACGCAGTATTTT	CASKRYSGREPTDTQYF
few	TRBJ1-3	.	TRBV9	TGTGCCAGCAGCGTAGGACAGGTGACCTCTGGAAACACCATATATTTT	CASSVGQVTSGNTIYF
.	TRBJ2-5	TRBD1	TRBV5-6	TGTGCCAGCAGCTCTCACAGGGGGCTCCGGGGGGAGACCCAGTACTTC	CASSSHRGLRGETQYF
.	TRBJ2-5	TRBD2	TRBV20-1	TGCAGTGCTAGTTGGGGCCTAGCGGGGGGGAAGGGGACCCAGTACTTC	CSASWGLAGGKGTQYF
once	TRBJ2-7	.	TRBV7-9	TGTGCCAGCAGCTTGAGCTCCCGCTCCTACGAGCAGTACTTC	CASSLSSRSYEQYF
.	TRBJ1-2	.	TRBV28	TGTGCCAGCAGCCTTCCCCTCTATGGCTACACCTTC	CASSLPLYGYTF
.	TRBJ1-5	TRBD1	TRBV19	TGTGCCAGTAGTATGGGGTCAGGGGGCCATCAGCCCCAGCATTTT	CASSMGSGGHQPQHF
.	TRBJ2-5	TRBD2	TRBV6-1	TGTGCCAGCAGAGAAGGACTAGCGAGGGAGACCCAGTACTTC	CASREGLARETQYF
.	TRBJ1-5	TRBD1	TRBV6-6	TGTGCCAGCAGCCCCGACAGGGCTTACAATCAGCCCCAGCATTTT	CASSPDRAYNQPQHF
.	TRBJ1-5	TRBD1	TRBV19	TGTGCCAGTAGTATAGATCTATCCGGGACAGGGCTCAATCAGCCCCAGCATTTT	CASSIDLSGTGLNQPQHF
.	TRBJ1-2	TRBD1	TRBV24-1	TGTGCCACTAGAGGACAGGGGAAAGGCTACACCTTC	CATRGQGKGYTF
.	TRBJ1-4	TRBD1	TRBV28	TGTGCCAGCAGCAACACAGGGGGTAATGAAAAACTGTTTTTT	CASSNTGGNEKLFF
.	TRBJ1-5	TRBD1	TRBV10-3	TGTGCCATCAGTGAGTCGGGACAGAACAATCAGCCCCAGCATTTT	CAISESGQNNQPQHF
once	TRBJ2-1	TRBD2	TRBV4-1	TGCGCCAGCAGCCACCAACGATGGAATCCGGGACTAGGAGACAATGAGCAGTTCTTC	CASSHQRWNPGLGDNEQFF
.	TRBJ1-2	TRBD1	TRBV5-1	TGCGCCAGCAGCCCGGCCGGGACAGGCTATGGCTACACCTTC	CASSPAGTGYGYTF